This TCR beta chain was obtained from a study of molecular identifiers for immune sequencing clone quantification listed by TCRdb under 2018. For context, the study as a whole: For a replicate experiment, RNA from 20,000 or 100,000 naive CD8 T cells was divided into five aliquots, of which four were sequenced. This methods study benchmarked molecular-identifier clustering-based TCR repertoire sequencing (MIDCIRS) and TCR RNA copy counting, using CD8 T cells to do so.

Beyond this particular receptor, the publication reports: Spiked-in Jurkat TCR RNA equal to a single cell's worth was reported to be detectable even within one million naive CD8 T cells. Highly expanded clone sizes could be underestimated because identical TCR molecules may share a barcode. Naive libraries contained spiked-in Jurkat TCR RNA (around eleven copies' worth), which is not part of the donor repertoire. In CMV-specific effector cells, clones with more than 20 RNA copies accounted for over 97% of molecules, whereas in naive cells such clones accounted for under 1%. When barcode sub-clustering was omitted, TCR diversity was inflated by chimeric consensus sequences, with chimeras reaching as high as 47%. Modeling indicated about 3 TCR RNA copies recovered per cell, compared with 9.5 to 10 by digital PCR, which implies a capture efficiency of about 31%.

Libraries of naive CD8 T cells were generated from roughly 20,000 to 1,000,000 sorted cells, with 10%, 30% or 50% of the purified RNA used. Naive CD8 T cells were FACS-sorted as CD8+CD4-CCR7+CD45RA+ on a BD FACSAria II into RLT Plus buffer. Detection sensitivity was tested by spiking Jurkat RNA equal to some 10 TCR copies' worth into samples containing 20,000-1,000,000 naive CD8 T cells. Enrichment of CD8 T cells was performed with RosetteSep CD8+ T Cell Enrichment Cocktail and Ficoll-Paque, after which ACK red cell lysis was carried out. V is clipped by 3 bases and J by 5 bases, and the sequence between their germline boundaries is 6 bases long. The CDR3 has 11 amino acids, counting the end cysteine and phenylalanine. Here the CDR3 DNA is all that survives: 33 bases in frame from base 1. Reading the germline V gene gives CDR1 SGHDT and CDR2 YYEEEE. This clonotype was counted between two and nine times. Its antigen specificity is not known. Per-base qualities were not stored, and no clone one base away is much larger.

The library was obtained by PCR. Data came from a NextSeq 500. Bulk TCR libraries were made following a previously described method, with the TCR primers given in Table S5. Total RNA was purified with the Qiagen AllPrep DNA/RNA kit. Before analysis, reads from multiple sequencing runs of one library were combined. The source study handled its data this way. Only reads with exact TCR constant sequence were kept, trimmed to 150 nt, and grouped by their 12-nt molecular barcodes. Within each barcode group, reads were sub-clustered at a 15% Levenshtein threshold, and quality-weighted consensus sequences were built per RNA molecule. Non-functional sequences were excluded, and lower-count sequences lying one edit away from another sequence were also excluded. On the basis of fitting two negative binomial distributions, barcode sub-clusters with fewer than 20% of the maximum read count were discarded. TCRdb cleaned the public reads at Q25 with fastp, built clones with MiXCR and kept in-frame beta chains. Rows matching on CDR3 protein sequence are summarized as one entry with the most common DNA and genes. TCRdb's processing, not the authors' own work, is the source of the V and J calls. Counted in this sample were roughly 630,000 distinct CDR3 sequences; about 25% of them appeared once. About 0.73% of the sample is taken by the ten largest.

Sequencing used naive CD8+ T cells from blood, with Jurkat cell RNA spiked in. The sample's cell subset or site label is to be understood as: FACS-sorted CD8+CD4-CCR7+CD45RA+ naive T cells. Recombination joined TRBV5-6 with TRBJ2-7, with the D gene not confidently named. This TCR was recovered from a human donor in good health. Some libraries in this study had Jurkat cell RNA spiked in. In nucleotide form, the sequence is TGTGCCAGCAGCTGGCTTAACGAGCAGTACTTC. It specifies CASSWLNEQYF. When the CDR3 is completed using the reference TRBV5-6 and TRBJ2-7 genes on either side, the full variable domain is DAGVTQSPTHLIKTRGQQVTLRCSPKSGHDTVSWYQQALGQGPQFIFQYYEEEERQRGNFPDRFSGHQFPNYSSELNVNALLLGDSALYLCASSWLNEQYFGPGTRLTVT.